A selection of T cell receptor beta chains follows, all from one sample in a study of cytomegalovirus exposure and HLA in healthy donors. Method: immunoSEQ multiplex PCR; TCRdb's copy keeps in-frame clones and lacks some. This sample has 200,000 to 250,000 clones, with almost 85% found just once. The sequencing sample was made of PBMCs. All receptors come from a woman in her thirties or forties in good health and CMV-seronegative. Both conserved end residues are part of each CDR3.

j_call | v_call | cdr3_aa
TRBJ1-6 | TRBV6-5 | CASSASGFFNSPLHF
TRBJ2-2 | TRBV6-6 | CASSYSDRTGELFF
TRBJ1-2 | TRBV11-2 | CASSLRQDRDVIYGYTF
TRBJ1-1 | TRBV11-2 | CASSSLQRGPLVNTEAFF
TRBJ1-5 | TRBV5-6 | CASSRVGADQPQHF
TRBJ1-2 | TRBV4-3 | CASSQLNQGRGYTF
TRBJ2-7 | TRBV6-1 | CASSASGTASYEQYF
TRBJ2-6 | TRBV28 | CASTLRGFGANVLTF
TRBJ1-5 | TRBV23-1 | CASSQPKHLGVQPQHF
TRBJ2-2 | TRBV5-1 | CASSHRGEGTGNTGELFF
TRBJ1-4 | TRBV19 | CASSIDRQGREKLFF
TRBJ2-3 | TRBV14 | CASSQDFTDPTDTQYF
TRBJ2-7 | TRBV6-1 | CASRVTADYEQYF
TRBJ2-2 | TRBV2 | CASRRTGGNTGELFF
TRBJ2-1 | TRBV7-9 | CASSGDGASGGNEQFF
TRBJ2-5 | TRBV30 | CAWSVQGGVQETQYF
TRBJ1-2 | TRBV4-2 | CASSQVGQGYGYTF
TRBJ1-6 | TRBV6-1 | CASSLSNSPLHF
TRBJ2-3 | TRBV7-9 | CASSSRTNTDTQYF
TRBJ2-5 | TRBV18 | CASSPWEGRQETQYF
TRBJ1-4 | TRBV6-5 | CASSSRSEKLFF
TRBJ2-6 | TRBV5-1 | CASREAFTTSGANVLTF
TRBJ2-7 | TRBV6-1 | CASSEAIGTGHYEQYF
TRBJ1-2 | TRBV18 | CASSQTGDVGYTF
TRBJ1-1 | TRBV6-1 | CASSERVRAEAFF
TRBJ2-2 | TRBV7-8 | CASSLGGGATGELFF
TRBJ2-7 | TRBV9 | CASSVGGGTGPHEQYF
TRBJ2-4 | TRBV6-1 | CATLSTVTDIQYF
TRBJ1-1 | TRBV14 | CASSHRHGRYTEAFF
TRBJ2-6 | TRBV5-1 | CASSQSGLAGANVLTF
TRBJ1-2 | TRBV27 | CASSSPTGGDYGYTF
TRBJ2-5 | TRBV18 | CASSRQTNSRTQYF
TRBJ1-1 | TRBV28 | CASSLVVRGEAFF
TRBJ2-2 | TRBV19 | CASSIGTGGPNTGELFF
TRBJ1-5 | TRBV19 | CASSARGTGNQPQHF
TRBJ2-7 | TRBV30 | CAGGRLSYEQYF
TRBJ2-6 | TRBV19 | CASKAVAAGANVLTF
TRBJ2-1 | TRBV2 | CASSEWASGGRGNEQFF
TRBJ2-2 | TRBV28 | CASRGQGSTGELFF
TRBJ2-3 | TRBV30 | CAWSRTYTDTQYF